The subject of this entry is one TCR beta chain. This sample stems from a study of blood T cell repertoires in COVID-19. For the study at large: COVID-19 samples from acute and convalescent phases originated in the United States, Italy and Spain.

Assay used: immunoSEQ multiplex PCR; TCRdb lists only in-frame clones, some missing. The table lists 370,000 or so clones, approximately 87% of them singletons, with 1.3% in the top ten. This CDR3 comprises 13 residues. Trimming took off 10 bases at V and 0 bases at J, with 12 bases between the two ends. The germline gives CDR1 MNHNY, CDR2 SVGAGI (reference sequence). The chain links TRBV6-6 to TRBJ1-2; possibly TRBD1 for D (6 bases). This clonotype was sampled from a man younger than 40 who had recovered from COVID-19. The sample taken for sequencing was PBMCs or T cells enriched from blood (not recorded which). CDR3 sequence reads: CAIRTDSNYGYTF. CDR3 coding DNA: TGTGCCATCCGGACAGACTCTAACTATGGCTACACCTTC.